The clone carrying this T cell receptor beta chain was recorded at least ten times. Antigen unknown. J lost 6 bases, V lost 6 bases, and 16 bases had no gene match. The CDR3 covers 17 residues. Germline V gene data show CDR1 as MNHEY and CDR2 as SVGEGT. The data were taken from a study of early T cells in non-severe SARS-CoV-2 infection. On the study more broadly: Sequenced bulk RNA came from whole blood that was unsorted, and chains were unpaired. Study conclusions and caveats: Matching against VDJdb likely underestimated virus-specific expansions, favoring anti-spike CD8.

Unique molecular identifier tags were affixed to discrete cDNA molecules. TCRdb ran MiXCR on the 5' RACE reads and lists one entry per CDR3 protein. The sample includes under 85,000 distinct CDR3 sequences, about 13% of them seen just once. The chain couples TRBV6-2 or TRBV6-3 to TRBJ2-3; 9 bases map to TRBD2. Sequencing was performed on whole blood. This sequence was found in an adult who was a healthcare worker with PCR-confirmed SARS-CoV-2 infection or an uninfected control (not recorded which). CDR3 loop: CASSTRGGLAYLDTQYF. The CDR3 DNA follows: TGTGCCAGCAGCACCCGAGGCGGACTAGCGTATCTGGATACGCAGTATTTT.